One sample yielded the 9 T cell receptor beta chains listed below, sequenced in a study of blood T cell repertoires in COVID-19 (dated by TCRdb to 2020 to 2021). The protocol used for the library was the immunoSEQ multiplex PCR assay. TCRdb's version of the immuneACCESS table is confined to in-frame rearrangements and falls short of the full clone set. An unresolved V gene accounts for under half of the shortfall where checked; the remainder is of unknown origin. The sample yields about 280,000 clones; roughly 90% were counted once. The ten biggest clones cover almost 9.5% of the sample. Material: peripheral blood. These receptors all stem from a man between 18 and 35 years old with active or convalescent COVID-19.

The rearrangement links TRBV2 to TRBJ2-1; 7 bases match TRBD2. The CDR3 sequence is 15 residues long. The V segment lost 1 base and the J segment 7 bases; nucleotides outside the gene matches: 7. Germline V gene sequence: CDR1 SNHLY, CDR2 FYNNEI. Written as DNA, the CDR3 is TGTGCCAGCAGTGAAGGTCTAACTAGCGCGAATGAGCAGTTCTTC. The encoded protein is CASSEGLTSANEQFF.

The chain recombines TRBV7-6 with TRBJ2-6; TRBD1 is a possible D gene (6 bases). Germline values: CDR1 SGHVS, CDR2 FNYEAQ. Trimming removed 5 bases from V and 9 bases from J, with 17 bases in between. The CDR3 sequence is 15 residues long. CDR3 nucleotides: TGTGCCAGCAGCCTCAGGGGACCTCCGGACAACGTCCTGACTTTC. It encodes CASSLRGPPDNVLTF.

The chain recombines TRBV7-3 with TRBJ2-3; 8 bases match TRBD2. CDR1 and CDR2 (germline): SGHTA, FQGTGA. V was pared by 4 bases and J by 0 bases, with 6 bases of the junction left unmatched. This CDR3 region has 16 residues. CDR3 DNA: TGTGCCAGCAGCTCTCTAGCGGGCTCCAGCACAGATACGCAGTATTTT. It encodes CASSSLAGSSTDTQYF.

The rearrangement links TRBV4-1 to TRBJ2-3, with 12 bases aligning to TRBD2. The V gene end was trimmed by 4 bases and the J gene end by 6 bases; junction bases not matched to a gene: 17. The CDR3 has 19 amino acids. Looked up from germline, CDR1 is MGHRA and CDR2 is YSYEKL. CDR3 region: CASSPRGLAGKLRADTQYF. The CDR3 DNA is TGCGCCAGCAGCCCAAGAGGACTAGCGGGAAAGCTACGGGCGGATACGCAGTATTTT.

In its sample, this clone was seen a few times. The chain combines TRBV6-5 with TRBJ1-2; TRBD1 aligns across 7 bases. This CDR3 region has 13 residues. Per germline, CDR1 MNHEY and CDR2 SVGAGI. Germline trimming cut 6 bases from V and 6 bases from J; bases unmatched to any gene: 7. The CDR3, as DNA: TGTGCCAGCAGCGTACAGGGGATAGATGGCTACACCTTC. This encodes CASSVQGIDGYTF.

This clone was observed a single time. The chain employs TRBV5-6 and TRBJ1-3, with D unresolved. Trimming stripped 0 bases from V and 2 bases from J, with 15 bases between. The CDR3 length is 17 residues. Per the germline V gene, CDR1 is SGHDT and CDR2 is YYEEEE. The CDR3 protein is CASSLGLGPRTGNTIYF. For the CDR3, the DNA is TGTGCCAGCAGCTTGGGGCTAGGCCCAAGAACTGGAAACACCATATATTTT.

This clone was found once. This rearrangement joins TRBV4-3 to TRBJ2-6; D ambiguous. The CDR3 is 15 amino acids. Germline lookup yields CDR1 LGHNA and CDR2 YSLEER. Trimming removed 1 base from V and 1 base from J, with 5 bases in between. This chain's CDR3 is CASSQVFSGANVLTF. CDR3 DNA: TGCGCCAGCAGCCAAGTCTTTTCTGGGGCCAACGTCCTGACTTTC.

The V call is TRBV6-5, the J call TRBJ1-1; D gene uncertain. The V gene lost 10 bases and the J gene lost 8 bases, with 14 bases spanning the gap. Germline V gene data show CDR1 as MNHEY and CDR2 as SVGAGI. CDR3 length equals 11 residues. The CDR3 here is CATLWGEEAFF. The CDR3 nucleotides read TGTGCCACCCTTTGGGGAGAAGAAGCTTTCTTT.

The CDR3, as DNA: TGTGCCAGCAGCCTCCGGACTTCGTTCGGGGAGCTGTTTTTT. Its translation is CASSLRTSFGELFF. The gene calls are TRBV3-1 (or the pseudogene TRBV3-2) and TRBJ2-2, with D possibly matching TRBD2 (5 bases). This CDR3 has 14 amino acids. Trimming removed 4 bases at V and 7 bases at J, with 13 bases between. The V gene's germline CDR1 is LGHDT and CDR2 YNNKEL (reference sequence).